This T cell receptor beta chain derives from a study of ipilimumab plus nivolumab after autologous stem cell transplantation. Across the whole study: Typical patient got 5 or 6 ipilimumab doses and about eight nivolumab doses (median). Both relapsed and primary refractory DLBCL were included.

Here immunoSEQ multiplex PCR was the method, and the copy in TCRdb shows in-frame clones only, minus some. Of 15,000 to 20,000 clones in the sample, roughly 80% were seen once. This clone has more than one count but fewer than ten. Germline trimming cut 1 base from V and 5 bases from J; bases unmatched to any gene: 5. This CDR3 has 15 residues. Germline values: CDR1 SGHAT, CDR2 FQNNGV. The gene calls are TRBV11-2 and TRBJ2-3, with 8 bases fitting TRBD2. This clonotype was sampled from a male donor with diffuse large B-cell lymphoma. Source: PBMCs, taken in a trial of ipilimumab plus nivolumab as post-transplant consolidation. This CDR3 is CASSLGFAGGDTQYF. The CDR3 coding sequence is TGTGCCAGCAGCTTAGGTTTTGCGGGAGGAGATACGCAGTATTTT.